What follows are 19 T cell receptor beta chains derived from one specimen sequenced in a study of shared clonotypes between healthy human individuals. Produced via immunoSEQ multiplex PCR; TCRdb's table is partial and in-frame only. The sample has some 500,000 clones, 90% to 96% seen once. Sample: naive CD4+ T cells sorted from blood. Subset here: CD45RA+ positively selected. The receptors here all came from a woman aged 25 to 39 in good health.

This clone was found once. J is TRBJ1-4 and V is TRBV7-9, with TRBD1 matching 7 bases. V was clipped by 0 bases and J by 3 bases; unmatched bases: 1. There are 15 residues in the CDR3. Germline CDR1 reads SEHNR; CDR2 reads FQNEAQ (reference sequence). DNA of the CDR3: TGTGCCAGCAGCTTAGCCGGGACAGCTAATGAAAAACTGTTTTTT. Its protein is CASSLAGTANEKLFF.

The rearrangement links TRBV5-5 to TRBJ2-7; a weak D match, TRBD2 (5 bases). CDR3 length equals 12 residues. CDR1 SGHKS and CDR2 YYEKEE come from the germline V gene (reference sequence). Trimming took off 2 bases at V and 9 bases at J, with 12 bases between the two ends. The CDR3 reads CASSFPGGGQYF. The CDR3 coding sequence is TGTGCCAGCAGCTTCCCCGGAGGCGGGCAGTACTTC.

The rearrangement links TRBV5-1 to TRBJ2-1; TRBD1 might be the D (6 bases). V was pared by 0 bases and J by 8 bases, with 15 bases between. The length of the CDR3 is 15 residues. Germline lookup yields CDR1 SGHRS and CDR2 YFSETQ. The CDR3 DNA reads TGCGCCAGCAGCTTGGACAGGGCCAGGGTCGATGAGCAGTTCTTC. It specifies CASSLDRARVDEQFF.

The rearrangement links TRBV25-1 to TRBJ2-3; D is ambiguous. The CDR3 is 12 amino acids. Trimming took off 2 bases at V and 4 bases at J, with 4 bases between the two ends. CDR1 and CDR2 from the germline V gene are MGHDK and SYGVNS. The CDR3 loop is CASSENSDTQYF. The CDR3, as DNA: TGTGCCAGCAGTGAAAACTCAGATACGCAGTATTTT.

The chain couples TRBV20-1 to TRBJ1-4, with TRBD1 matching over 8 bases. V shed 3 bases, J shed 14 bases, and the junction held 2 bases outside the gene matches. This CDR3 has 10 amino acids. The V gene's germline CDR1 is DFQATT and CDR2 SNEGSKA (reference sequence). The CDR3 here is CSARRQGLFF. The CDR3 coding sequence is TGCAGTGCTAGGCGACAGGGGCTGTTTTTT.

The chain employs TRBV11-2 and TRBJ1-2; 7 positions agree with TRBD1. The CDR3 consists of 12 residues. Germline assignment: CDR1 SGHAT and CDR2 FQNNGV. With V trimmed by 6 bases and J by 4 bases, 2 bases remained unmatched. The CDR3 nucleotides are TGTGCCAGCAGGCGACAGGGCTATGGCTACACCTTC. Encoded protein: CASRRQGYGYTF.

The chain employs TRBV5-1 and TRBJ2-3; 10 bases are shared with TRBD2. The length of the CDR3 is 17 residues. J lost 4 bases, V lost 2 bases, and 10 bases had no gene match. Germline values: CDR1 SGHRS, CDR2 YFSETQ. The CDR3 nucleotides read TGCGCCAGCAGCTTTCTAGCGGGAGTCTCGGTCGCAGATACGCAGTATTTT. The encoded protein is CASSFLAGVSVADTQYF.

The chain links TRBV6-1 to TRBJ1-3; D might be TRBD1 (5 bases). Per germline, CDR1 MNHNS and CDR2 SASEGT. V was shortened by 4 bases and J by 0 bases, with 7 bases between the two germline ends. The CDR3 loop spans 14 amino acids. The CDR3 region is CASSAGHSGNTIYF. The CDR3 DNA reads TGTGCCAGCAGTGCAGGGCACTCTGGAAACACCATATATTTT.

The chain has TRBV21-1 and TRBJ2-7. TRBV21-1 represents a pseudogene. The CDR3 length is 17 residues. Written as DNA, the CDR3 is TGTGCCAGCAGCTTCCGATCCAGACGTCGCCCCAACTACGAGCAGTACTTC. Translation gives CASSFRSRRRPNYEQYF.

The chain links TRBV11-3 to TRBJ2-1, with 8 bases aligning to TRBD2. The junction had 16 bases not matched to a gene; V was cut back by 0 bases and J by 9 bases. There are 18 residues in the CDR3. The germline V gene encodes CDR1 SGHNT and CDR2 YENEEA. The CDR3 DNA reads as TGTGCCAGCAGCTTAGATGTACTCAGCGGGAGCGGTTTGGCTGAGCAGTTCTTC. Translation gives CASSLDVLSGSGLAEQFF. Drawing the rest from reference TRBV11-3 and TRBJ2-1, the complete variable domain is EAGVVQSPRYKIIEKKQPVAFWCNPISGHNTLYWYLQNLGQGPELLIRYENEEAVDDSQLPKDRFSAERLKGVDSTLKIQPAELGDSAVYLCASSLDVLSGSGLAEQFFGPGTRLTVL.

The chain links TRBV28 to TRBJ2-3; D is uncertain. The germline gives CDR1 MDHEN, CDR2 SYDVKM. The length of the CDR3 is 12 residues. Trimming pared 6 bases from V and 2 bases from J, leaving 6 bases between. The CDR3 region is CASSSLTDTQYF. CDR3 coding DNA: TGTGCCAGCAGCTCCCTCACAGATACGCAGTATTTT. Full variable domain (rest looked up from reference TRBV28 and TRBJ2-3): DVKVTQSSRYLVKRTGEKVFLECVQDMDHENMFWYRQDPGLGLRLIYFSYDVKMKEKGDIPEGYSVSREKKERFSLILESASTNQTSMYLCASSSLTDTQYFGPGTRLTVL.

The DNA for the CDR3 is TGTGCCAGCAGCGTAGCTAAAGGTGCTCCGGACAGGGTCTATGGCTACACCTTC. The encoded protein is CASSVAKGAPDRVYGYTF. The rearrangement joins TRBV9 to TRBJ1-2; the match to TRBD1 covers 8 bases. CDR3 size: 18 residues. Germline CDR1 is SGDLS and CDR2 is YYNGEE. J was trimmed by 4 bases and V by 0 bases; bases with no gene match: 14.

The chain is built from TRBV19 and TRBJ2-1, with TRBD2 as a possible D gene (6 bases). Trimming shortened V by 4 bases and J by 3 bases, and 10 bases separated the two germline ends. The CDR3 contains 14 residues. Germline V gives CDR1 LNHDA, CDR2 SQIVND (reference sequence). The CDR3 is CASSTLASYNEQFF. CDR3 nucleotide sequence: TGTGCCAGTAGTACGCTAGCGAGCTACAATGAGCAGTTCTTC. Filled out from reference TRBV19 and TRBJ2-1, the complete variable domain reads DGGITQSPKYLFRKEGQNVTLSCEQNLNHDAMYWYRQDPGQGLRLIYYSQIVNDFQKGDIAEGYSVSREKKESFPLTVTSAQKNPTAFYLCASSTLASYNEQFFGPGTRLTVL.

V and J are TRBV7-3 and TRBJ2-1, with D perhaps matching TRBD1 or TRBD2 (5 bases each). Germline lookup yields CDR1 SGHTA and CDR2 FQGTGA. V was pared by 2 bases and J by 7 bases, with 6 bases between. The CDR3 extends over 12 amino acids. CDR3 residues: CASSLWGNEQFF. The CDR3 DNA follows: TGTGCCAGCAGCTTATGGGGGAATGAGCAGTTCTTC.

The rearrangement uses TRBV18 and TRBJ2-3; 14 nucleotides match TRBD2. In germline, CDR1 is KGHSH, CDR2 LQKENI. The CDR3 has 18 residues. Unmatched junction bases numbered 7, after V lost 1 base and J lost 4 bases. Here the CDR3 DNA reads TGTGCCAGCTCACCACTGGGGACTAGCGGGAGTTTTGCAGATACGCAGTATTTT. Its translation is CASSPLGTSGSFADTQYF.

The rearrangement uses TRBV15 and TRBJ2-7; the D gene is possibly TRBD1 (5 bases). The CDR3 spans 14 residues. Germline-derived CDR1 and CDR2 are LNHNV and YYDKDF (reference sequence). Trimming shortened V by 2 bases and J by 5 bases, and 13 bases separated the two germline ends. The CDR3 nucleotides read TGTGCCACCAGCAGACAGGGCAATATCCACGAGCAGTACTTC. Translation gives CATSRQGNIHEQYF.

The rearrangement uses TRBV18 and TRBJ2-3, with 10 positions matching TRBD2. Germline trimming cut 4 bases from V and 5 bases from J; bases unmatched to any gene: 9. The CDR3 loop spans 16 amino acids. The germline V gene has CDR1 KGHSH and CDR2 LQKENI. The DNA for the CDR3 is TGTGCCAGCTCACGTCCCTTAGCGGGAGGAGGAGATACGCAGTATTTT. Encoded protein: CASSRPLAGGGDTQYF.

CDR3 sequence: CASSLGGQGRFF. In DNA form, the CDR3 reads TGTGCCAGCAGTTTAGGAGGACAGGGACGGTTCTTC. The genes are TRBV27 and TRBJ2-1; 8 bases are a match to TRBD1. CDR1 is MNHEY, CDR2 SMNVEV, per germline (reference sequence). Trimming removed 2 bases from V and 15 bases from J; junction bases left unmatched: 6. The CDR3 extends over 12 amino acids.

The chain joins TRBV28 to TRBJ2-7; TRBD1 matches 11 bases. J gave up 2 bases and V 4 bases, and 4 bases lay outside the gene matches. Germline CDR1 is MDHEN and CDR2 is SYDVKM. This CDR3 spans 15 amino acids. This CDR3 is CASSSRDRGAYEQYF. CDR3 nucleotides: TGTGCCAGCAGTTCACGGGACAGGGGGGCCTACGAGCAGTACTTC.